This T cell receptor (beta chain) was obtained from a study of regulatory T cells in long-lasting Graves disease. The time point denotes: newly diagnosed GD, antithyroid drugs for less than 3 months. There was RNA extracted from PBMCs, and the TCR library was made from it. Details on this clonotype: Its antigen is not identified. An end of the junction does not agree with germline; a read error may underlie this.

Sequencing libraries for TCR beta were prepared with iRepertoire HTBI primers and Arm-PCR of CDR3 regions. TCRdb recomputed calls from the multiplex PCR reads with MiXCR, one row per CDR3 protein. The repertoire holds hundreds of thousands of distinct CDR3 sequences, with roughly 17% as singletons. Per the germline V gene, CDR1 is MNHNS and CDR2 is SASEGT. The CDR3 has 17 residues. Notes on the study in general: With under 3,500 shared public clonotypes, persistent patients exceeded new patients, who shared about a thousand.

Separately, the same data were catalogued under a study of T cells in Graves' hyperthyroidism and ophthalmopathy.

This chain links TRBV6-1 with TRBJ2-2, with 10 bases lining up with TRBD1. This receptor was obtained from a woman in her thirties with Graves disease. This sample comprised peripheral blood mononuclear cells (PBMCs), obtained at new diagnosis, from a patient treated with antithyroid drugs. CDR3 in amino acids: CATSDPGDRGNTGELFF. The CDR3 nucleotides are TGTGCCACCAGTGACCCCGGGGACAGGGGAAACACCGGGGAGCTGTTTTTT.